This T cell receptor (beta chain) was captured in a study of blood T cell repertoires in COVID-19. Looking at the study overall: Specimens from acute and convalescent COVID-19 originated in the United States, Italy and Spain. PBMCs, B-cell-depleted T cells, or T cells provided the cDNA or gDNA that made up the material.

TCRdb keeps only in-frame clones here, not all; method: immunoSEQ multiplex PCR. The table shows about 150,000 clones, with 70% to 85% occurring only once. With 0 bases removed from V and 7 bases from J, the gap between germline ends came to 9 bases. Looked up from germline, CDR1 is LGHDT and CDR2 is YNNKEL (reference sequence). CDR3 length: 13 amino acids. This clone was observed once. The sequenced material came from peripheral blood. The V and J genes are TRBV3-1 (or the pseudogene TRBV3-2) and TRBJ1-2, with a possible D match to TRBD1 (6 bases). The source is a woman between 55 and 75 years old with acute or convalescent COVID-19. The DNA for the CDR3 is TGTGCCAGCAGCCAAGATGGCAGGGGTGGCTACACCTTC. Translation gives CASSQDGRGGYTF.